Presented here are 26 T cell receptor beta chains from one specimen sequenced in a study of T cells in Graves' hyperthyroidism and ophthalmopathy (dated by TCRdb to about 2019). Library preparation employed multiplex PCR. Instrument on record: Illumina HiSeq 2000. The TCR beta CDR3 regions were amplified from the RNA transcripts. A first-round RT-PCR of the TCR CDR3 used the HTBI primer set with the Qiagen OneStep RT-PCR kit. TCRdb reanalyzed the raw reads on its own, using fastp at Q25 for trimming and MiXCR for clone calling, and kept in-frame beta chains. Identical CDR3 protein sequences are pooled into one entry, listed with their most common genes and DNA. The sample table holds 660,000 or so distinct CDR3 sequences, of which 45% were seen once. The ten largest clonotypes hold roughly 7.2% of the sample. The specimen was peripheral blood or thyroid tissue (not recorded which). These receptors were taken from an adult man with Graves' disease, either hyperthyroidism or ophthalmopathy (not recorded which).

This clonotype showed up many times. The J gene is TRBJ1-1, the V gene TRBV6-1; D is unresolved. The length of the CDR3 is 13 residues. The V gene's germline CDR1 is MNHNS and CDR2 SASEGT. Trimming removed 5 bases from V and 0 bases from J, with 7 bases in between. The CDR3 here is CASSYSLNTEAFF. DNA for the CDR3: TGTGCCAGCAGTTACTCGTTGAACACTGAAGCTTTCTTT.

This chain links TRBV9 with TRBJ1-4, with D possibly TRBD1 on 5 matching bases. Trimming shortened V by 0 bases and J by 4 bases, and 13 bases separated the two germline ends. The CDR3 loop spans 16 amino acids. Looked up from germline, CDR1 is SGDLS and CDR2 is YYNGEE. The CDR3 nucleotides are TGTGCCAGCAGCGTAGAGGGACTAGCGGGTAATGAAAAACTGTTTTTT. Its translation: CASSVEGLAGNEKLFF.

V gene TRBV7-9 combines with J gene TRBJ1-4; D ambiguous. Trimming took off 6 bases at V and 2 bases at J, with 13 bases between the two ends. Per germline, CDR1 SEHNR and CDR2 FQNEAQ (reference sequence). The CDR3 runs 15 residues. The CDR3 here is CASSEAAGTNEKLFF. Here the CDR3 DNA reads TGTGCCAGCAGTGAAGCGGCAGGTACTAATGAAAAACTGTTTTTT.

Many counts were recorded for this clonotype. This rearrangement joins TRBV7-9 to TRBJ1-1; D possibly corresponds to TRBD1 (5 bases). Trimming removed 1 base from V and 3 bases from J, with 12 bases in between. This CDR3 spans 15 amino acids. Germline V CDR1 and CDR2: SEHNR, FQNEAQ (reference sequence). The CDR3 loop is CASSLGGPGDTEAFF. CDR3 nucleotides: TGTGCCAGCAGCTTAGGGGGACCGGGGGACACTGAAGCTTTCTTT.

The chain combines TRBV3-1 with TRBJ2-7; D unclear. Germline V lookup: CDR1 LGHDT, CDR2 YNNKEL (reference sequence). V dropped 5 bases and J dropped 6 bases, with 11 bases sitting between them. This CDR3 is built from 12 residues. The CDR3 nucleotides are TGTGCCAGCAGCTATGGGGAAGGCGAGCAGTACTTC. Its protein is CASSYGEGEQYF.

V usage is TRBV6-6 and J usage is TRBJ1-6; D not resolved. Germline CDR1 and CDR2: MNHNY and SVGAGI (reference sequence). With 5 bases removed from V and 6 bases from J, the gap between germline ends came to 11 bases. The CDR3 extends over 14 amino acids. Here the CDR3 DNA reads TGTGCCAGCAGTATACAGAATTTTAATTCACCCCTCCACTTT. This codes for CASSIQNFNSPLHF.

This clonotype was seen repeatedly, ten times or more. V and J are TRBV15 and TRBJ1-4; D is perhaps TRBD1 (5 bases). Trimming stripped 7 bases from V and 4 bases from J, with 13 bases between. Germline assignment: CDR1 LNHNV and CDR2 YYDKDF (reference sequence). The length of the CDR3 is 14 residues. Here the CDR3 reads CATKLGRDNEKLFF. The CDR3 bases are TGTGCCACCAAGTTGGGCAGGGATAATGAAAAACTGTTTTTT.

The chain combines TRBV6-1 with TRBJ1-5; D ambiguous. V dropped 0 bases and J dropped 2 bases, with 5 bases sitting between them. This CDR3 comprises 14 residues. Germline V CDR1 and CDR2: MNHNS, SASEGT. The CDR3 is CASSEAAGNQPQHF. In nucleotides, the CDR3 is TGTGCCAGCAGTGAAGCGGCAGGCAATCAGCCCCAGCATTTT.

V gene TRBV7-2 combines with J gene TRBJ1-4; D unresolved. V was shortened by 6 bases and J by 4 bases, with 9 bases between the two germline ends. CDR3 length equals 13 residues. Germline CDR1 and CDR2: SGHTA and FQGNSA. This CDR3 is CASSAPDNEKLFF. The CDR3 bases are TGTGCCAGCAGTGCGCCAGATAATGAAAAACTGTTTTTT.

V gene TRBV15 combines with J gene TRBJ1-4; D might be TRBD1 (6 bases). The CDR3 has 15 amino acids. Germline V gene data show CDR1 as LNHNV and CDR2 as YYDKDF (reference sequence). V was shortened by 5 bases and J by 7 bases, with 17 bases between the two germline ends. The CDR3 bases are TGTGCCACCAGCTTTAGGCAGGGGTGGACTGAAAAACTGTTTTTT. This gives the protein CATSFRQGWTEKLFF.

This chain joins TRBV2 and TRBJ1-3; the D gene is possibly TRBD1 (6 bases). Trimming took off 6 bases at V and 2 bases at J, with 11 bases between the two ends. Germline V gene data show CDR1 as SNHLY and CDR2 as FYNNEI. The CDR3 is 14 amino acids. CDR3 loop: CASRVQGPGNTIYF. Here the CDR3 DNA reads TGTGCCAGCAGGGTACAGGGCCCTGGAAACACCATATATTTT.

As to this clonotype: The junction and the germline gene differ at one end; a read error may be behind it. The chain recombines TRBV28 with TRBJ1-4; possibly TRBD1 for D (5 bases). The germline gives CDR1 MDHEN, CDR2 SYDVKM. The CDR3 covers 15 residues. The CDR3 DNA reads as TGTGCCAGCAGTTTATTGTCAAACTGGGGCGAAAAGCTGTTTTTT. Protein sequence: CASSLLSNWGEKLFF. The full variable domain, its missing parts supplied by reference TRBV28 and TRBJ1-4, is DVKVTQSSRYLVKRTGEKVFLECVQDMDHENMFWYRQDPGLGLRLIYFSYDVKMKEKGDIPEGYSVSREKKERFSLILESASTNQTSMYLCASSLLSNWGEKLFFGSGTQLSVL.

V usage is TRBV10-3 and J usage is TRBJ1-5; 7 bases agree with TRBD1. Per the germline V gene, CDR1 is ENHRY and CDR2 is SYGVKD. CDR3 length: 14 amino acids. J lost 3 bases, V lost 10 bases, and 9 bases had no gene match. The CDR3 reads CATQGSIPNQPQHF. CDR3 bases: TGTGCCACACAGGGGTCTATTCCCAATCAGCCCCAGCATTTT.

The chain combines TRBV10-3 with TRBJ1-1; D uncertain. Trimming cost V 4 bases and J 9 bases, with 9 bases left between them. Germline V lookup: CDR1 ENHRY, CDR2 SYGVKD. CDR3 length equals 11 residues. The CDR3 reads CAISGGEQAFF. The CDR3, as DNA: TGTGCCATCAGTGGGGGAGAGCAAGCTTTCTTT.

The chain's CDR3 is CASSYRGSITEAFF. For the CDR3, the DNA is TGTGCCAGCAGTTACAGGGGTTCGATCACTGAAGCTTTCTTT. The gene calls are TRBV6-5 and TRBJ1-1; tentative D call: TRBD1 (5 bases). The CDR3 length is 14 residues. Germline loops: CDR1 MNHEY, CDR2 SVGAGI. V was cut by 2 bases and J by 4 bases, with 11 bases left in between.

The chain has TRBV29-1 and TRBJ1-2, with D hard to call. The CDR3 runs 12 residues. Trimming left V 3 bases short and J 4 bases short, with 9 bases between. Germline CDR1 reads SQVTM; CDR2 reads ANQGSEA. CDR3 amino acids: CSVDGEIYGYTF. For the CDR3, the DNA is TGCAGCGTTGATGGAGAGATCTATGGCTACACCTTC.

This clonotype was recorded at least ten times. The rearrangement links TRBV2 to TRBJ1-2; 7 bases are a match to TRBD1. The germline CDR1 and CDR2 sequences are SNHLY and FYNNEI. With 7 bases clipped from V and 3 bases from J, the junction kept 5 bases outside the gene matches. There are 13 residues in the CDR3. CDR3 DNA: TGTGCCAGCACGCGGGACAGCTACTATGGCTACACCTTC. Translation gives CASTRDSYYGYTF.

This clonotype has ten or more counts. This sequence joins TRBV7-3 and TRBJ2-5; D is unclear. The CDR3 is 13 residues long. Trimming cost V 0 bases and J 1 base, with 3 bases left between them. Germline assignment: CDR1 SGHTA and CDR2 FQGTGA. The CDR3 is CASSLTRQETQYF. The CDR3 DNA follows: TGTGCCAGCAGCTTAACGCGCCAAGAGACCCAGTACTTC.

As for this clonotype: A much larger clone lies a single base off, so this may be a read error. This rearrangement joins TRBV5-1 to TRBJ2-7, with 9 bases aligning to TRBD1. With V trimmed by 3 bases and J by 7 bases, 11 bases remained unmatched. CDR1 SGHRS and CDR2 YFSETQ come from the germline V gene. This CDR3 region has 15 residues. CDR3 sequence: CASSSVPGQGTEQYF. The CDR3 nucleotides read TGCGCCAGCAGCTCCGTCCCGGGACAGGGAACTGAGCAGTACTTC.

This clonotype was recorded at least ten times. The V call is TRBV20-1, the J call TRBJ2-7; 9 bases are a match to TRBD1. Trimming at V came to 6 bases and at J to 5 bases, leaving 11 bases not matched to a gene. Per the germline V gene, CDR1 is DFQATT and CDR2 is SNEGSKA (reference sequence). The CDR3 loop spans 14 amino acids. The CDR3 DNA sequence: TGCAGTGCCCGCGCAGGACAGGGGAGCCACGAGCAGTACTTC. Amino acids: CSARAGQGSHEQYF.

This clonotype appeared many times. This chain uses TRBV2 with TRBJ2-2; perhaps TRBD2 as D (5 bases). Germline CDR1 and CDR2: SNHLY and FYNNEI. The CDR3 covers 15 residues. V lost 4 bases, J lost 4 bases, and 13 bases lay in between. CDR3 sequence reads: CASSARGLGTGELFF. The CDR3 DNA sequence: TGTGCCAGCAGTGCTCGAGGGCTGGGCACCGGGGAGCTGTTTTTT.

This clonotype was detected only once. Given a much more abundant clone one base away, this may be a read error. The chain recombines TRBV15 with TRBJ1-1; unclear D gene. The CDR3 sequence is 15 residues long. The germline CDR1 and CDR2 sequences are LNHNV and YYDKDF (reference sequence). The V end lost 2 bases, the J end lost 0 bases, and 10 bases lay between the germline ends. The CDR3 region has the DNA TGTGCCACCAGCAGAAATGGCGAGATGAACACTGAAGCTTTCTTT. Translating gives CATSRNGEMNTEAFF.

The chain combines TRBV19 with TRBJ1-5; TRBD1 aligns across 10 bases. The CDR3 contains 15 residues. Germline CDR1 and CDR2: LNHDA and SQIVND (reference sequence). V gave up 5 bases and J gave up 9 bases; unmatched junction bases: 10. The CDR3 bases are TGTGCCAGTAGTGCCCGGGACAGGGGTTTGCTGCCCCAGCATTTT. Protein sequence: CASSARDRGLLPQHF.

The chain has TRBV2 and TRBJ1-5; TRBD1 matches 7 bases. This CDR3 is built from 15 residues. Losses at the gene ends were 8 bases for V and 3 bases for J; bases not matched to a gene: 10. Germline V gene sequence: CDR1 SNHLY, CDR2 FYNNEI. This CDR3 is CASAHQTGNNQPQHF. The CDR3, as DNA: TGTGCCAGCGCACACCAGACAGGGAACAATCAGCCCCAGCATTTT.

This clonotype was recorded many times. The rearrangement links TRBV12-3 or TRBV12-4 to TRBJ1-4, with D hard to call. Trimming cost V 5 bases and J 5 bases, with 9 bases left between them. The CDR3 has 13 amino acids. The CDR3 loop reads CASSPPPNEKLFF. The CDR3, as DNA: TGTGCCAGCAGTCCACCCCCGAATGAAAAACTGTTTTTT.

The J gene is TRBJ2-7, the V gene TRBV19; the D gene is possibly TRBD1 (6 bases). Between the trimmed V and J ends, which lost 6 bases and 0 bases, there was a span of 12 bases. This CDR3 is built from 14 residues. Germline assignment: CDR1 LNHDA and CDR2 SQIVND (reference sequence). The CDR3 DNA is TGTGCCAGTAGGAAAACAGGGAGCTCCTACGAGCAGTACTTC. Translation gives CASRKTGSSYEQYF.